One TCR beta chain is described in this entry. One junction end disagrees with the germline gene, perhaps due to a read error. The study recruited people aged roughly 18 to 100 years across around 24 US areas. These data originate in a study of blood T cell repertoires in COVID-19. As for the study in general: The analysed material was cDNA or gDNA that came from T cells, B-cell-depleted T cells, or PBMCs.

The germline V gene encodes CDR1 SSHAT and CDR2 FNYEAQ (reference sequence). The CDR3 extends over 14 amino acids. In the source study's methods: Researchers report that nucleated cell counts were estimated from reference gene primer amplification. The assay was immunoSEQ multiplex PCR, and TCRdb's table has in-frame clones only and misses some. V and J calls plus clone size are reproduced from that table; the DNA served to infer D and trimming. The sample holds under 300,000 clones; approximately 84% are singletons and the top ten take 2.5% to 3.5%. The sequence came from a woman between 40 and 50 years old with acute COVID-19. Sequencing used PBMCs or T cells enriched from blood (not recorded which). The chain couples TRBV7-7 to TRBJ2-1; D remains ambiguous. CDR3 sequence (DNA): TGTGCTAGCAGCCCGCTAGGAACTTCGGGTGAGCAGTTCTTC. Protein: CASSPLGTSGEQFF.